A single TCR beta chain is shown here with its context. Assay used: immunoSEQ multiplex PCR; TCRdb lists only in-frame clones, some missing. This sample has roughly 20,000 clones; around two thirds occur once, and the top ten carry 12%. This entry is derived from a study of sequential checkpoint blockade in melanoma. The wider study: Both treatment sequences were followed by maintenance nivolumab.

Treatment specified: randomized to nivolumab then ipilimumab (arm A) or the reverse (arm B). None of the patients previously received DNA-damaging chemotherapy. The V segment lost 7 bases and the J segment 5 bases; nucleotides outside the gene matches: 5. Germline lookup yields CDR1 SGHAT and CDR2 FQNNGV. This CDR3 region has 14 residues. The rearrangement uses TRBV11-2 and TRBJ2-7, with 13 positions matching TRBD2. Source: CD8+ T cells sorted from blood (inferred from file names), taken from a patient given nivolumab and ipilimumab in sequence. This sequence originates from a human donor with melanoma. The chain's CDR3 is CASTRTSGSNEQYF. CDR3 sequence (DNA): TGTGCCAGCACCCGGACTAGCGGGAGCAACGAGCAGTACTTC.